The source of this T cell receptor (beta chain) is a study of blood T cell repertoires in COVID-19. At the level of the study: Samples came from the United States, Italy and Spain, spanning acute and convalescent COVID-19. PBMCs, B-cell-depleted T cells, or T cells provided the cDNA or gDNA that made up the material.

In the study's own analysis: Researchers report that nucleated cell counts were estimated from reference gene primer amplification. TCRdb keeps only in-frame clones here, not all; method: immunoSEQ multiplex PCR. V and J calls and clone size are as listed in that table; D and trimming were resolved from the DNA. The sample holds approximately 190,000 clones, over 70% seen once. The CDR3 has 13 amino acids. Trimming stripped 5 bases from V and 5 bases from J, with 12 bases between. Germline CDR1 LNHNV, CDR2 YYDKDF (reference sequence). The rearrangement links TRBV15 to TRBJ1-1, with D possibly matching TRBD1 (5 bases). What was sequenced was peripheral blood. The clonotype originates from a man aged 55 to 69 with acute or convalescent COVID-19. The CDR3 is CATSVTRETEAFF. In nucleotides, the CDR3 is TGTGCCACCAGCGTTACCAGGGAAACTGAAGCTTTCTTT.